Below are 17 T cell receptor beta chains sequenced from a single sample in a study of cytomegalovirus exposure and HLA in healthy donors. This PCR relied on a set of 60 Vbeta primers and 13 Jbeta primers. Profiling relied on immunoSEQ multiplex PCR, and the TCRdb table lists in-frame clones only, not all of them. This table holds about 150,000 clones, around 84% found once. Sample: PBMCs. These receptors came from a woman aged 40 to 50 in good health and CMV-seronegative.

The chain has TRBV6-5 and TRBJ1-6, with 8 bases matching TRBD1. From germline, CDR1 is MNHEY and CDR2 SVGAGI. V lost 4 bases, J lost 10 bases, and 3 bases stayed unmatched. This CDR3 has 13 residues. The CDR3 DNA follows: TGTGCCAGCAGTTGGACAGGGAACTCACCCCTCCACTTT. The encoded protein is CASSWTGNSPLHF.

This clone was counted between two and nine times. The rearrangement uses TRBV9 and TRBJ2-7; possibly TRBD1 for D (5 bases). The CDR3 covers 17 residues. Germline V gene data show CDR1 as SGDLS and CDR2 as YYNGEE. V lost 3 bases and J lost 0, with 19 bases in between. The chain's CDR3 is CASSAALTGASSYEQYF. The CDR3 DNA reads TGTGCCAGCAGCGCGGCCTTAACAGGAGCCAGCTCCTACGAGCAGTACTTC.

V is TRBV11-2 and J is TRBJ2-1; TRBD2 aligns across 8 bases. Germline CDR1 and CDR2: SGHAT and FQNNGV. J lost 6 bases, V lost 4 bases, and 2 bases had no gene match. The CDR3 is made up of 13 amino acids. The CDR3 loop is CASSSGLANEQFF. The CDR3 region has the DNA TGTGCCAGCAGCTCCGGACTAGCCAATGAGCAGTTCTTC.

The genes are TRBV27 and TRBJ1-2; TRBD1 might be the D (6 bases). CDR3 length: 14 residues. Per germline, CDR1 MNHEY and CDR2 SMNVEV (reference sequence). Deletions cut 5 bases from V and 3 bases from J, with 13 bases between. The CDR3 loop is CASSPRRTDYGYTF. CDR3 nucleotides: TGTGCCAGCAGTCCACGGAGGACAGACTATGGCTACACCTTC.

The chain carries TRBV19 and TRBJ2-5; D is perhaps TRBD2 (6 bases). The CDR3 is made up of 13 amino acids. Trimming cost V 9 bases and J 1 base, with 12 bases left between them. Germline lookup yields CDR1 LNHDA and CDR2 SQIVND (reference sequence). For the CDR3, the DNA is TGTGCCAGCAAGGACTACTTCCAAGAGACCCAGTACTTC. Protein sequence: CASKDYFQETQYF.

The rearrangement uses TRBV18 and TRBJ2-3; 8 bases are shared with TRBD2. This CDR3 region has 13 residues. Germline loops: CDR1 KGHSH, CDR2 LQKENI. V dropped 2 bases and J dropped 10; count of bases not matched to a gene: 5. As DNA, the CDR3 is TGTGCCAGCTCACCAAGTGCGGGGGGTTCGCAGTATTTT. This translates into CASSPSAGGSQYF.

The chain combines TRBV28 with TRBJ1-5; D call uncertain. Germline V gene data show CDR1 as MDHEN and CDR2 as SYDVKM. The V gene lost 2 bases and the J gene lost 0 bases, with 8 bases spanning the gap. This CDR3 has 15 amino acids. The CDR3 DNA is TGTGCCAGCAGTTTAGGCGGGTATAGCAATCAGCCCCAGCATTTT. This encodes CASSLGGYSNQPQHF.

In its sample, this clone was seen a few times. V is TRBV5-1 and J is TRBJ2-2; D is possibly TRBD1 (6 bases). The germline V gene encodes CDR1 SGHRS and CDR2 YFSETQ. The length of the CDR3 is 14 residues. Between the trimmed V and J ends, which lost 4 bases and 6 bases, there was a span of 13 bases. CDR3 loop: CASSRDKGPGELFF. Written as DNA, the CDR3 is TGCGCCAGCAGCCGGGACAAGGGCCCCGGGGAGCTGTTTTTT.

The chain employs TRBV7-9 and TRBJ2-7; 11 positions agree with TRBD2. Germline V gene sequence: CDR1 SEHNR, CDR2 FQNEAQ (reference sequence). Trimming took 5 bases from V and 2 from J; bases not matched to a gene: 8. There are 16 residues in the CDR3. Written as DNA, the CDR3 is TGTGCCAGCAGCCGAACTAGCGGGGGACGAACCTACGAGCAGTACTTC. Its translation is CASSRTSGGRTYEQYF.

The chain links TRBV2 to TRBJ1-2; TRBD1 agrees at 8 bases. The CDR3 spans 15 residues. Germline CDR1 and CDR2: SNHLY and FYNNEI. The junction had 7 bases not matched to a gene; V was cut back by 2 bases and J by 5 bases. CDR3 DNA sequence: TGTGCCAGCAGTGAAAGGGACAGGAGGAGGTATGGCTACACCTTC. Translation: CASSERDRRRYGYTF.

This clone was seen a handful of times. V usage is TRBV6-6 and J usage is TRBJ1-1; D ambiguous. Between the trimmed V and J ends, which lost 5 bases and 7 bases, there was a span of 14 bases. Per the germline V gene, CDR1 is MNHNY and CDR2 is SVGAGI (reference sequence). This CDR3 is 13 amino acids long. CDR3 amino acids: CASSQREGSEAFF. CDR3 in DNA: TGTGCCAGCAGTCAACGGGAAGGCAGTGAAGCTTTCTTT.

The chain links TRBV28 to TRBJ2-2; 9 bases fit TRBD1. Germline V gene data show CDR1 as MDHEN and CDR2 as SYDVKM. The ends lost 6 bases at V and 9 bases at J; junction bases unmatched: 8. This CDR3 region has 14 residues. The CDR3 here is CASSQDRGRRELFF. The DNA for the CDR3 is TGTGCCAGCAGCCAGGACAGGGGACGGAGGGAGCTGTTTTTT.

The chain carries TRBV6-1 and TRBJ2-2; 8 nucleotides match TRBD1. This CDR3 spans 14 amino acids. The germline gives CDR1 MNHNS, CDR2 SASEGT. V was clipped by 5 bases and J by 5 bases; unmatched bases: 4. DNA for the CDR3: TGTGCCAGCAGTACAGACAGGGGAACCGGGGAGCTGTTTTTT. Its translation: CASSTDRGTGELFF.

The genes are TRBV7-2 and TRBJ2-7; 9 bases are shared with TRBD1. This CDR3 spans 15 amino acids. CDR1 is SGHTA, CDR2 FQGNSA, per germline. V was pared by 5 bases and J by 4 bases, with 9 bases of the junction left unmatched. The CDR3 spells CASSKGGTGLYEQYF. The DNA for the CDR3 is TGTGCCAGCAGCAAAGGGGGGACAGGGTTGTACGAGCAGTACTTC.

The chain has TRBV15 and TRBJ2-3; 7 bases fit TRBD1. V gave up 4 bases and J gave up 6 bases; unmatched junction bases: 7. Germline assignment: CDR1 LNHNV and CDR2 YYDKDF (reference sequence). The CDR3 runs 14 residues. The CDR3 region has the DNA TGTGCCACCAGCACCCCAGAGGGGGCGGATACGCAGTATTTT. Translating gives CATSTPEGADTQYF.

The CDR3, as DNA: TGCAGCGTTAGAAATCGACAGCTCCCCTACAATGAGCAGTTCTTC. Translated, it gives CSVRNRQLPYNEQFF. V usage is TRBV29-1 and J usage is TRBJ2-1; maybe TRBD1 (5 bases). Between the trimmed V and J ends, which lost 5 bases and 2 bases, there was a span of 16 bases. CDR1 and CDR2 from the germline V gene are SQVTM and ANQGSEA. CDR3 size: 15 residues.

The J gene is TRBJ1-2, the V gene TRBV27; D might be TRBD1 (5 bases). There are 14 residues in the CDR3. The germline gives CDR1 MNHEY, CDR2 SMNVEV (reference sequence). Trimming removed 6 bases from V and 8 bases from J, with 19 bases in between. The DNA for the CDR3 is TGTGCCAGCAGCAGAAGCAGGGCCCCTATCGGCTACACCTTC. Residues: CASSRSRAPIGYTF.